The 25 T cell receptor beta chains listed next were all sequenced from one sample in a study of blood T cell repertoires in COVID-19. Assay: immunoSEQ multiplex PCR; the TCRdb copy retains only in-frame clones and omits some. The sample yields 430,000 or so clones, 70% to 90% seen once. Sequencing was performed on peripheral blood. Receptor source: a man between 18 and 35 years old with COVID-19, enrolled during active disease.

This chain joins TRBV7-2 and TRBJ2-1; TRBD1 agrees at 11 bases. With 4 bases clipped from V and 9 bases from J, the junction kept 5 bases outside the gene matches. Germline V gene data show CDR1 as SGHTA and CDR2 as FQGNSA. The length of the CDR3 is 14 residues. CDR3 DNA: TGTGCCAGCAGCTCCCGGACAGGGGGCGGTGAGCAGTTCTTC. Translating it yields CASSSRTGGGEQFF.

The V call is TRBV18, the J call TRBJ2-7; 9 bases line up with TRBD1. The V and J ends lost 5 bases and 5 bases, in that order; junction bases with no gene match: 4. The CDR3 spans 13 residues. The germline V gene has CDR1 KGHSH and CDR2 LQKENI. The CDR3 DNA is TGTGCCAGCTCAGCCGGGACAGGGAACGAGCAGTACTTC. Translated, it gives CASSAGTGNEQYF.

The V gene is TRBV11-3, the J gene TRBJ2-3; 7 bases are a match to TRBD1. The CDR3 has 15 amino acids. Germline values: CDR1 SGHNT, CDR2 YENEEA. V trimming: 3 bases; J trimming: 1 base; junction bases outside the gene matches: 4. Here the CDR3 DNA reads TGTGCCAGCAGCTTCAGTACAGGGGGCACAGATACGCAGTATTTT. Protein: CASSFSTGGTDTQYF.

The chain employs TRBV19 and TRBJ2-6; D not certain. The germline V and J ends were trimmed by 7 bases and 2 bases, with 9 bases remaining between them. Germline V gene lookup returns CDR1 LNHDA and CDR2 SQIVND (reference sequence). There are 14 residues in the CDR3. CDR3 sequence (DNA): TGTGCCAGTACGGCCGCGGCTGGGGCCAACGTCCTGACTTTC. Its translation: CASTAAAGANVLTF.

This rearrangement joins TRBV6-2 or TRBV6-3 to TRBJ1-5; D gene uncertain. The CDR3 totals 15 residues. Germline CDR1 reads MNHEY; CDR2 reads SVGEGT. Trimming stripped 5 bases from V and 3 bases from J, with 14 bases between. CDR3 nucleotide sequence: TGTGCCAGCAGTAGATTTGTGGGCTACAATCAGCCCCAGCATTTT. Translated: CASSRFVGYNQPQHF.

The chain has TRBV2 and TRBJ1-2, with D unresolved. Germline loops: CDR1 SNHLY, CDR2 FYNNEI. Trimming shortened V by 6 bases and J by 0 bases, and 8 bases separated the two germline ends. CDR3 size: 13 residues. CDR3 loop: CASRADPNYGYTF. CDR3 nucleotides: TGTGCCAGCAGAGCTGATCCTAACTATGGCTACACCTTC.

The chain couples TRBV6-1 to TRBJ1-4; D unresolved. V was cut by 1 base and J by 8 bases, with 11 bases left in between. The CDR3 is made up of 14 amino acids. CDR1 is MNHNS and CDR2 is SASEGT in the germline V gene. The CDR3 reads CASSEEHVGEKLFF. CDR3 sequence (DNA): TGTGCCAGCAGTGAAGAACATGTTGGCGAAAAACTGTTTTTT.

The chain links TRBV24-1 to TRBJ2-3; D gene unclear. The CDR3 is 14 residues long. Germline CDR1 is KGHDR and CDR2 is SFDVKD. V lost 0 bases to trimming and J lost 6 bases, with 9 bases between them. As DNA, the CDR3 is TGTGCCACCAGTGATTTGTACAATACGGATACGCAGTATTTT. The encoded protein is CATSDLYNTDTQYF.

A note on this clone: Other DNA sequences in the sample encode the same CDR3. This chain connects TRBV3-1 (or the pseudogene TRBV3-2) to TRBJ2-4; 7 nucleotides align to TRBD2. Germline loops: CDR1 LGHDT, CDR2 YNNKEL (reference sequence). The ends lost 3 bases at V and 6 bases at J; junction bases unmatched: 5. This CDR3 contains 14 residues. This CDR3 reads CASSQGGSGNIQYF. In DNA form, the CDR3 reads TGTGCCAGCAGCCAGGGGGGGTCCGGAAACATTCAGTACTTC.

V is TRBV19 and J is TRBJ2-1, with a tentative D call TRBD1 (5 bases). The CDR3 runs to 11 residues. V shed 5 bases and J shed 14 bases, with 13 bases lying between them. The V gene's germline CDR1 is LNHDA and CDR2 SQIVND (reference sequence). CDR3 protein: CASSVDTKEFF. The CDR3 nucleotides read TGTGCCAGTAGTGTGGACACTAAGGAGTTCTTC.

J is TRBJ2-7 and V is TRBV3-1 (or the pseudogene TRBV3-2); perhaps TRBD2 as D (5 bases). The CDR3 sequence is 15 residues long. Between the trimmed V and J ends, which lost 1 base and 6 bases, there was a span of 16 bases. CDR1 is LGHDT, CDR2 YNNKEL, per germline (reference sequence). CDR3 loop: CASSQGGYLPREQYF. In DNA form, the CDR3 reads TGTGCCAGCAGCCAAGGCGGGTATCTACCCCGCGAGCAGTACTTC.

The genes are TRBV7-9 and TRBJ2-1; D possibly corresponds to TRBD1 (6 bases). Trimming removed 1 base from V and 7 bases from J, with 11 bases in between. This CDR3 has 14 residues. Germline V gene sequence: CDR1 SEHNR, CDR2 FQNEAQ (reference sequence). In DNA, the CDR3 is TGTGCCAGCAGCTTAGTAACAGGGCAGAATGAGCAGTTCTTC. Amino acids: CASSLVTGQNEQFF.

CDR3 sequence reads: CASSALRQGSYNEQFF. CDR3 DNA: TGTGCCAGCAGCGCCTTAAGACAGGGGTCCTACAATGAGCAGTTCTTC. V gene TRBV9 combines with J gene TRBJ2-1, with 8 nucleotides matching TRBD1. Germline V CDR1 and CDR2: SGDLS, YYNGEE. CDR3 length equals 16 residues. The V segment lost 3 bases and the J segment 1 base; nucleotides outside the gene matches: 6.

V gene TRBV23-1 combines with J gene TRBJ2-7; 8 bases agree with TRBD1. TRBV23-1 is flagged as an ORF with uncertain function. Trimming at V came to 10 bases and at J to 1 base, leaving 6 bases not matched to a gene. This CDR3 spans 13 amino acids. CDR3 residues: CATTTGESYEQYF. For the CDR3, the DNA is TGCGCCACCACGACAGGGGAATCCTACGAGCAGTACTTC.

The chain employs TRBV5-1 and TRBJ1-1, with D perhaps TRBD1 (5 bases). V shed 4 bases and J shed 3 bases, with 16 bases lying between them. This CDR3 comprises 15 residues. The germline V gene encodes CDR1 SGHRS and CDR2 YFSETQ. As DNA, the CDR3 is TGCGCCAGCAGCATTGACAGCATGGTGGACACTGAAGCTTTCTTT. Translating it yields CASSIDSMVDTEAFF. The entire variable domain, with the rest obtained from reference TRBV5-1 and TRBJ1-1, is as follows: KAGVTQTPRYLIKTRGQQVTLSCSPISGHRSVSWYQQTPGQGLQFLFEYFSETQRNKGNFPGRFSGRQFSNSRSEMNVSTLELGDSALYLCASSIDSMVDTEAFFGQGTRLTVV.

The chain has TRBV6-6 and TRBJ2-2; no reliable D call. The CDR3 runs 13 residues. Germline CDR1 MNHNY, CDR2 SVGAGI (reference sequence). Trimming removed 4 bases from V and 7 bases from J, with 10 bases in between. The CDR3 DNA reads as TGTGCCAGCAGTTGGGTAGGAGACGGGGAGCTGTTTTTT. This encodes CASSWVGDGELFF.

The chain recombines TRBV7-8 with TRBJ1-1, with 9 bases matching TRBD1. V dropped 3 bases and J dropped 5; count of bases not matched to a gene: 13. From germline, CDR1 is SGHVS and CDR2 FQNEAQ. There are 17 residues in the CDR3. CDR3 in amino acids: CASSFNRDRVRWTEAFF. The CDR3 nucleotides read TGTGCCAGCAGCTTCAACCGGGACAGGGTCAGGTGGACTGAAGCTTTCTTT.

V is TRBV7-6 and J is TRBJ2-7; 7 nucleotides match TRBD1. The CDR3 contains 15 residues. Per the germline V gene, CDR1 is SGHVS and CDR2 is FNYEAQ. J lost 3 bases, V lost 0 bases, and 5 bases had no gene match. The CDR3 spells CASSLARGTDYEQYF. Here the CDR3 DNA reads TGTGCCAGCAGCTTAGCGAGGGGGACAGACTACGAGCAGTACTTC.

The V and J genes are TRBV5-1 and TRBJ2-5; 11 positions agree with TRBD1. Germline V gene data show CDR1 as SGHRS and CDR2 as YFSETQ. Trimming at V came to 3 bases and at J to 5 bases, leaving 3 bases not matched to a gene. The CDR3 contains 14 residues. The CDR3 DNA is TGCGCCAGCAGCTGGACAGGGGGCGCGGAGACCCAGTACTTC. Protein: CASSWTGGAETQYF.

This chain uses TRBV19 with TRBJ2-7; 8 bases fit TRBD2. The germline V gene encodes CDR1 LNHDA and CDR2 SQIVND (reference sequence). The CDR3 has 16 amino acids. V lost 1 base, J lost 0 bases, and 5 bases stayed unmatched. In DNA form, the CDR3 reads TGTGCCAGTAGTATAGTAGGCGGGAGGACCTCCTACGAGCAGTACTTC. Translating it yields CASSIVGGRTSYEQYF. The full variable domain, with the rest looked up from reference TRBV19 and TRBJ2-7, is DGGITQSPKYLFRKEGQNVTLSCEQNLNHDAMYWYRQDPGQGLRLIYYSQIVNDFQKGDIAEGYSVSREKKESFPLTVTSAQKNPTAFYLCASSIVGGRTSYEQYFGPGTRLTVT.

This chain links TRBV11-3 with TRBJ2-7; D possibly corresponds to TRBD1 (5 bases). CDR3 length: 14 residues. V was pared by 5 bases and J by 6 bases, with 17 bases between. Germline V gene data show CDR1 as SGHNT and CDR2 as YENEEA. The CDR3 DNA sequence: TGTGCCAGCAGCCCCGACAGTTGGGCCCCCGAGCAGTACTTC. It yields the protein CASSPDSWAPEQYF. Full variable domain (missing parts from reference TRBV11-3 and TRBJ2-7): EAGVVQSPRYKIIEKKQPVAFWCNPISGHNTLYWYLQNLGQGPELLIRYENEEAVDDSQLPKDRFSAERLKGVDSTLKIQPAELGDSAVYLCASSPDSWAPEQYFGPGTRLTVT.

DNA for the CDR3: TGTGCCAGTAGTATAAGGAGGGGTGGGGAAGAGACCCAGTACTTC. Translated, it gives CASSIRRGGEETQYF. The V call is TRBV19, the J call TRBJ2-5, with D possibly being TRBD2 (6 bases). The CDR3 has 15 residues. The germline V and J ends were trimmed by 2 bases and 3 bases, with 13 bases remaining between them. CDR1 and CDR2 from the germline V gene are LNHDA and SQIVND (reference sequence).

The chain links TRBV27 to TRBJ1-1, with D uncertain. The CDR3 is 13 amino acids. CDR1 MNHEY and CDR2 SMNVEV come from the germline V gene (reference sequence). The V end was cut by 10 bases, the J end by 3 bases, with 15 bases between. This CDR3 is CATAKRTHTEAFF. The CDR3 DNA sequence: TGTGCCACCGCAAAGAGGACTCACACTGAAGCTTTCTTT.

V gene TRBV29-1 combines with J gene TRBJ1-2; possible D gene TRBD1, 5 bases. The V gene lost 4 bases and the J gene lost 2 bases, with 8 bases spanning the gap. The CDR3 has 12 amino acids. Germline V lookup: CDR1 SQVTM, CDR2 ANQGSEA. The CDR3: CSVVGRNYGYTF. In DNA form, the CDR3 reads TGCAGCGTTGTGGGGCGGAACTATGGCTACACCTTC.

The chain couples TRBV29-1 to TRBJ2-2, with a tentative D call TRBD2 (6 bases). The CDR3 loop spans 13 amino acids. Trimming took 7 bases from V and 0 from J, leaving 9 bases between them. Germline CDR1 SQVTM, CDR2 ANQGSEA. In DNA form, the CDR3 reads TGCAGCGGGGGACTGTCGAACACCGGGGAGCTGTTTTTT. It codes for CSGGLSNTGELFF.